This T cell receptor (beta chain) was captured by sequencing in a study of siplizumab effects on memory and regulatory T cells. Study-wide findings and caveats: Naive T cells appeared more diverse than memory cells and seemed to be major alloresponse contributors.

Trimming stripped 4 bases from V and 0 bases from J, with 8 bases between. The CDR3 spans 14 residues. Germline V gene sequence: CDR1 SGHRS, CDR2 YFSETQ. With regard to this clone: What it binds is unknown.

Sequencing was performed with immunoSEQ multiplex PCR; in TCRdb, only in-frame clones are kept and a portion is missing. Counted here are approximately 65,000 clones, roughly 83% occurring once; the ten biggest clones make up approximately 3.8%. Sequencing was done on a sample of memory CD4+ T cells sorted from blood. The TCR sequence derives from a human donor in good health. J is TRBJ2-1 and V is TRBV5-1; tentative D call: TRBD2 (5 bases). CDR3 loop: CASSEGDSYNEQFF. The CDR3 coding sequence is TGCGCCAGCAGCGAGGGCGACTCCTACAATGAGCAGTTCTTC.